These 6 T cell receptor beta chains share one sample of origin, sequenced in a study of control samples from healthy donors and cancer patients. Sequencing used immunoSEQ multiplex PCR; TCRdb keeps in-frame clones, though not all of them. The profile shows about 120,000 clones, nearly 95% of them singletons. The sample was blood. Receptor source: a man aged 30 to 39 in good health.

V gene TRBV19 combines with J gene TRBJ2-2, with 8 bases matching TRBD1. Per the germline V gene, CDR1 is LNHDA and CDR2 is SQIVND (reference sequence). The junction had 17 bases not matched to a gene; V was cut back by 10 bases and J by 4 bases. The CDR3 consists of 17 residues. CDR3 protein: CATTLRASGTGTGELFF. In DNA, the CDR3 is TGTGCCACTACCTTACGGGCATCCGGGACAGGCACCGGGGAGCTGTTTTTT.

CDR3 in amino acids: CASSVGVRYEQYF. CDR3 in DNA: TGTGCCAGCAGCGTAGGGGTCCGCTACGAGCAGTACTTC. The genes are TRBV9 and TRBJ2-7; no definite D call. Trimming cost V 0 bases and J 3 bases, with 7 bases left between them. The CDR3 sequence is 13 residues long. Germline V gene data show CDR1 as SGDLS and CDR2 as YYNGEE.

A single count supports this clone. This chain uses TRBV6-5 with TRBJ1-3; D remains ambiguous. Germline assignment: CDR1 MNHEY and CDR2 SVGAGI. The germline V and J ends were trimmed by 8 bases and 0 bases, with 8 bases remaining between them. This CDR3 is 13 amino acids long. In nucleotides, the CDR3 is TGTGCCAGCGGGATTGGCTCTGGAAACACCATATATTTT. It yields the protein CASGIGSGNTIYF.

The rearrangement links TRBV19 to TRBJ2-7, with 7 positions matching TRBD1. Germline CDR1 LNHDA, CDR2 SQIVND (reference sequence). V was clipped by 3 bases and J by 2 bases; unmatched bases: 7. The CDR3 runs to 15 residues. Written as DNA, the CDR3 is TGTGCCAGTAGTATGCCGGACAGGTCGACCTACGAGCAGTACTTC. It is translated as CASSMPDRSTYEQYF.

The rearrangement uses TRBV7-9 and TRBJ2-5; D not resolved. Germline V gives CDR1 SEHNR, CDR2 FQNEAQ (reference sequence). With 5 bases removed from V and 5 bases from J, the gap between germline ends came to 15 bases. This CDR3 is built from 14 residues. The CDR3 spells CASSIKGAGETQYF. The CDR3 coding sequence is TGTGCCAGCAGCATCAAGGGTGCTGGGGAGACCCAGTACTTC. Complete variable domain (other parts from reference TRBV7-9 and TRBJ2-5): DTGVSQNPRHKITKRGQNVTFRCDPISEHNRLYWYRQTLGQGPEFLTYFQNEAQLEKSRLLSDRFSAERPKGSFSTLEIQRTEQGDSAMYLCASSIKGAGETQYFGPGTRLLVL.

The V gene is TRBV7-7, the J gene TRBJ1-4; D ambiguous. Germline CDR1 SSHAT, CDR2 FNYEAQ (reference sequence). CDR3 length equals 15 residues. The V gene lost 5 bases and the J gene lost 3 bases, with 13 bases spanning the gap. The CDR3 protein is CASSRTQYANEKLFF. DNA of the CDR3: TGTGCCAGCAGCCGCACCCAGTACGCTAATGAAAAACTGTTTTTT.